This T cell receptor beta chain was recovered during a study of cytomegalovirus exposure and HLA in healthy donors. Germline V lookup: CDR1 MNHEY, CDR2 SVGAGI. The CDR3 runs to 12 residues. Trimming stripped 4 bases from V and 6 bases from J, with 10 bases between. Regarding the study as a whole: TRBV6-2, TRBV6-3 and some other V segments were unresolvable in 87-base-pair reads. Prior analysis indicated that the majority of TCR beta V segments exhibited productivity approximately 87% or approximately 30% of the time. V- and J-gene trimming in TCR beta was tied to a missense DCLRE1C variant by an analysis performed later. For most subjects, TCR beta sequences were reported to predict HLA-A and HLA-B alleles with accuracy.

Vbeta (60) and Jbeta (13) primers were used in the PCR. The table came from immunoSEQ multiplex PCR; TCRdb's copy has only in-frame clones and leaves some out. Among 150,000 to 200,000 clones listed, just under 80% were seen once. Points on this clone: The antigen remains unidentified.

This chain connects TRBV6-5 to TRBJ2-7, with no clear D. Sequenced: PBMCs. This receptor was obtained from a woman between 45 and 60 years old in good health and CMV-seronegative. The CDR3 loop reads CASSSTAGEQYF. The CDR3 nucleotides are TGTGCCAGCAGTTCCACCGCAGGCGAGCAGTACTTC.